The rows below give T cell receptor beta chains drawn from one sample of a study of blood T cell repertoires in COVID-19. Clones were read by immunoSEQ multiplex PCR, and TCRdb kept only the in-frame ones, dropping some. The table records a few hundred thousand clones, roughly 88% of them present only once. Material: peripheral blood. Receptor source: a woman aged 25 to 39 with acute or convalescent COVID-19. The CDR3 runs from the conserved cysteine through the conserved F or W. The D gene is left open where the match is weak. Only part of the rows carry a size: once, few, many, or a class if the clone is expanded.

.,.,TRBJ2-1,TRBV19,CASSIGDSSYNEQFF,TGTGCCAGTAGTATAGGTGACAGCTCCTACAATGAGCAGTTCTTC
TRBD2,.,TRBJ2-1,TRBV7-2,CASSSPVSVPSGNEQFF,TGTGCCAGCAGCTCCCCGGTTTCCGTTCCTAGCGGCAATGAGCAGTTCTTC
.,.,TRBJ1-1,TRBV10-3,CAIRASNTEAFF,TGTGCCATCAGAGCCTCGAACACTGAAGCTTTCTTT
TRBD1,.,TRBJ2-4,TRBV30,CAWSWTGGKNIQYF,TGTGCCTGGAGCTGGACAGGGGGAAAAAACATTCAGTACTTC
TRBD1,.,TRBJ1-4,TRBV30,CAWRTGLNEKLFF,TGTGCCTGGAGGACAGGGCTTAATGAAAAACTGTTTTTT
TRBD1,.,TRBJ2-5,TRBV9,CASSGGTGAQETQYF,TGTGCCAGCAGCGGCGGGACAGGGGCGCAAGAGACCCAGTACTTC
TRBD2,.,TRBJ2-5,TRBV4-2,CASSPLRGGEETQYF,TGTGCCAGCAGCCCACTCCGGGGGGGGGAGGAGACCCAGTACTTC
TRBD1,.,TRBJ2-7,TRBV5-4,CASSLATGGLKTYEQYF,TGTGCCAGCAGTCTGGCGACAGGGGGGCTTAAGACCTACGAGCAGTACTTC
.,.,TRBJ1-5,TRBV6-2/TRBV6-3,CASSLLRQGGSNQPQHF,TGTGCCAGCAGTCTGCTGCGTCAGGGAGGTAGCAATCAGCCCCAGCATTTT
TRBD1,.,TRBJ1-2,TRBV5-6,CASRHRGQGARYGYTF,TGTGCCAGCAGACATCGGGGACAGGGGGCGCGGTATGGCTACACCTTC
TRBD1,.,TRBJ1-5,TRBV5-8,CASSPGQGPLSQHF,TGTGCCAGCAGCCCGGGACAGGGCCCGCTGTCCCAGCATTTT
.,.,TRBJ2-2,TRBV4-3,CASSQERDSGELFF,TGCGCCAGCAGCCAAGAGCGCGATTCCGGGGAGCTGTTTTTT
.,few,TRBJ1-1,TRBV3-1/TRBV3-2,CASNRIPGGTEAFF,TGTGCCAGCAACCGAATCCCGGGAGGCACTGAAGCTTTCTTT
.,.,TRBJ1-2,TRBV19,CASSNSWAGRDGYTF,TGTGCCAGTAGTAATTCGTGGGCAGGGAGGGATGGCTACACCTTC
TRBD2,.,TRBJ2-7,TRBV5-1,CASSLAGGLAAYEQYF,TGCGCCAGCAGCTTGGCCGGGGGACTAGCCGCGTACGAGCAGTACTTC
TRBD2,.,TRBJ2-1,TRBV19,CASSSLASGMSYNEQFF,TGTGCCAGTAGTTCGTTAGCTAGCGGAATGTCCTACAATGAGCAGTTCTTC
.,.,TRBJ2-7,TRBV5-5,CASSGAAYEQYF,TGTGCCAGCAGCGGGGCCGCCTACGAGCAGTACTTC
TRBD1,.,TRBJ1-2,TRBV6-6,CASSYSVRGLHYGYTF,TGTGCCAGCAGTTACTCGGTCAGGGGGCTTCACTATGGCTACACCTTC
TRBD1,.,TRBJ1-1,TRBV7-2,CASSPEQGAITEAFF,TGTGCCAGCAGCCCGGAACAGGGGGCGATCACTGAAGCTTTCTTT
.,.,TRBJ2-3,TRBV7-2,CASSRSSGATDTQYF,TGTGCCAGCAGCCGTAGTAGCGGTGCCACAGATACGCAGTATTTT
TRBD2,.,TRBJ2-7,TRBV19,CASSIIVSGNYEQYF,TGTGCCAGTAGTATTATAGTTAGCGGGAACTACGAGCAGTACTTC
.,.,TRBJ1-1,TRBV23-1,CASSPHRGRGNVNTEAFF,TGCGCCAGCAGTCCCCACCGTGGCAGGGGTAATGTGAACACTGAAGCTTTCTTT
.,.,TRBJ2-1,TRBV30,CAWSALSGFYNEQFF,TGTGCCTGGAGTGCCCTAAGCGGGTTCTACAATGAGCAGTTCTTC
.,.,TRBJ1-1,TRBV25-1,CASSESGRDTEAFF,TGTGCCAGCAGTGAATCGGGCAGGGACACTGAAGCTTTCTTT
.,.,TRBJ1-1,TRBV30,CAWSRGTTEAFF,TGTGCCTGGAGTAGGGGGACCACTGAAGCTTTCTTT
TRBD2,.,TRBJ2-1,TRBV5-4,CASSLVWRGRSYNEQFF,TGTGCCAGCAGCTTGGTATGGCGCGGGAGATCCTACAATGAGCAGTTCTTC
.,.,TRBJ2-2,TRBV9,CASSPLTRSSNTGELFF,TGTGCCAGCAGCCCCCTGACGCGGTCCTCGAACACCGGGGAGCTGTTTTTT
.,.,TRBJ2-1,TRBV9,CASSQWGPHNEQFF,TGTGCCAGCAGCCAGTGGGGGCCCCACAATGAGCAGTTCTTC
TRBD2,.,TRBJ2-1,TRBV7-2,CASSLSGRAPYNEQFF,TGTGCCAGCAGCTTGAGCGGGAGGGCCCCCTACAATGAGCAGTTCTTC
TRBD1,.,TRBJ1-2,TRBV25-1,CASSGLLTGGYGYTF,TGTGCCAGCAGTGGGTTGCTGACAGGGGGCTATGGCTACACCTTC
TRBD2,.,TRBJ2-1,TRBV19,CASSIAGTSGSRNEQFF,TGTGCCAGTAGTATAGCCGGGACTAGCGGGAGTAGAAATGAGCAGTTCTTC
.,.,TRBJ2-7,TRBV10-2,CASSEAGLTYEQYF,TGCGCCAGCAGTGAGGCGGGACTCACCTACGAGCAGTACTTC
TRBD1,.,TRBJ1-1,TRBV24-1,CATSDEGQGGVEAFF,TGTGCCACCAGTGACGAGGGACAGGGAGGAGTTGAAGCTTTCTTT
.,.,TRBJ2-1,TRBV6-2/TRBV6-3,CASSVWDTHNEQFF,TGTGCCAGCAGCGTTTGGGACACACACAATGAGCAGTTCTTC
.,.,TRBJ2-4,TRBV5-4,CASSLAGEFVKNIQYF,TGTGCCAGCAGCTTGGCGGGGGAGTTCGTCAAAAACATTCAGTACTTC
TRBD2,.,TRBJ2-1,TRBV19,CASSTTSGRATQFF,TGTGCCAGTAGTACGACTAGCGGGAGGGCCACACAGTTCTTC
TRBD1,.,TRBJ1-2,TRBV19,CASSSGQSVYGYTF,TGTGCCAGTAGCTCGGGACAGTCAGTTTATGGCTACACCTTC
.,once,TRBJ2-5,TRBV7-9,CASSLGSRGRETQYF,TGTGCCAGCAGCTTAGGTTCGCGGGGCAGAGAGACCCAGTACTTC
TRBD2,.,TRBJ2-7,TRBV6-2/TRBV6-3,CASSPLAGVGPHF,TGTGCCAGCAGTCCACTAGCGGGAGTGGGCCCACACTTC
TRBD1,once,TRBJ2-1,TRBV9,CASSARGEQFF,TGTGCCAGCAGCGCCAGGGGGGAGCAGTTCTTC
.,once,TRBJ1-4,TRBV4-3,CASSQDPPQGTNEKLFF,TGCGCCAGCAGCCAAGATCCTCCGCAGGGGACTAATGAAAAACTGTTTTTT
.,.,TRBJ2-5,TRBV28,CASSRSETQYF,TGTGCCAGCAGTCGTTCGGAGACCCAGTACTTC
.,.,TRBJ2-2,TRBV27,CASSLYPSATGELFF,TGTGCCAGCAGTTTATACCCTAGCGCCACCGGGGAGCTGTTTTTT
TRBD2,.,TRBJ2-7,TRBV7-9,CASSLPSGRSYEQYF,TGTGCCAGCAGCTTACCTAGCGGGAGATCATACGAGCAGTACTTC
TRBD1,.,TRBJ1-1,TRBV19,CASSLGQGSTEAFF,TGTGCCAGTAGTCTGGGACAGGGTAGCACTGAAGCTTTCTTT
TRBD2,.,TRBJ2-2,TRBV7-2,CASSHPGTSVVGELFF,TGTGCCAGCAGCCATCCCGGGACTAGCGTTGTCGGGGAGCTGTTTTTT
.,.,TRBJ2-4,TRBV20-1,CSASDGNQNIQYF,TGCAGTGCTAGTGACGGGAATCAAAACATTCAGTACTTC
TRBD1,once,TRBJ1-6,TRBV14,CASSQDSYRGAYNSPLHF,TGTGCCAGCAGCCAAGACTCTTACAGGGGGGCCTATAATTCACCCCTCCACTTT
TRBD1,.,TRBJ1-5,TRBV5-6,CASSLHGGTGRIQHF,TGTGCCAGCAGCTTGCATGGTGGGACAGGGAGAATCCAGCATTTT
TRBD1,.,TRBJ1-6,TRBV13,CASSLGDRVNSPLHF,TGTGCCAGCAGCCTCGGGGACAGGGTTAATTCACCCCTCCACTTT
.,.,TRBJ2-2,TRBV25-1,CASSDRRDTGELFF,TGTGCCAGCAGTGATCGCAGGGACACCGGGGAGCTGTTTTTT
.,.,TRBJ1-1,TRBV25-1,CASSESWEYTEAFF,TGTGCCAGCAGTGAATCGTGGGAGTACACTGAAGCTTTCTTT
.,.,TRBJ2-7,TRBV18,CASSPVAARSYEQYF,TGTGCCAGCTCACCAGTAGCGGCACGTTCCTACGAGCAGTACTTC
.,.,TRBJ2-7,TRBV11-2,CASSLGIDSFLVGEQYF,TGTGCCAGCAGCTTAGGAATTGACAGTTTTTTAGTCGGCGAGCAGTACTTC
.,.,TRBJ2-1,TRBV9,CASSVSRGPYNEQFF,TGTGCCAGCAGCGTATCGCGCGGGCCATACAATGAGCAGTTCTTC
.,.,TRBJ2-2,TRBV2,CASSEVSRTGELFF,TGTGCCAGCAGTGAAGTATCGAGGACCGGGGAGCTGTTTTTT